This T cell receptor (beta chain) originates from a study of cytomegalovirus exposure and HLA in healthy donors (dated by TCRdb to 2016 to 2017). At the level of the whole study: An earlier analysis of several hundred of the donors reported about 260 Gb of sequence data and 117 million unique TCR beta sequences obtained from approximately 180 million T cells. Every discovery cohort repertoire had been produced on one sequencing platform. Among the roughly 390 genotyped donors, approximately 82% belonged to the genetic ancestry cluster associated with self-reported Caucasian donors. Class I and class II HLA loci were covered by the typing at four-digit resolution. An early release that covered 500 to 800 HLA-typed donors contained about 300 gigabases of sequencing data and about 84 million unique TCR sequences. The study used immunosequencing to profile the T cell repertoires of about 670 subjects and linked those repertoires to cytomegalovirus serostatus. A later analysis re-examined previously published TCR beta repertoires from just over 650 donors and added high-resolution HLA genotyping to investigate patterns of TCR occurrence. In the later analysis, no new phenotypic data were used to find candidate immune exposures; instead, reliance was placed on TCR beta sequences and their occurrence across donors. To predict cytomegalovirus infection status, the study combined high-throughput TCR immunosequencing, statistical association of individual TCRs with disease status, and machine learning. Across 300 to 500 genotyped donors of the cohort, an average of approximately 240,000 unique TCR beta nucleotide sequences per donor were sequenced, and roughly 18% of those sequences were non-productive. A later genetic analysis used genome-wide SNP genotypes for about 65% of the 666 donors, treating that subset as a discovery cohort. The aim of the study was to test whether cataloging public T cell receptors could identify signatures of past pathogen exposure. Typing coverage varied by locus: 629-630 donors for A, B, C, DRB1 and DQB1; approximately 500 for DQA1; more than 600 for DPA1; roughly 450 for DPB1. Alongside the repertoire data, information on donor age, sex, ethnicity and CMV serostatus was compiled. A separate validation cohort of approximately 120 different subjects was used in addition to the approximately 700-subject first cohort. An earlier analysis of 587 of the donors used high-throughput TCR beta sequencing to judge whether each TCR beta V gene segment behaved as functional or pseudogenic. Four to six DR-DQ haplotypes were handled as single units for association and clustering, since linkage in the cohort was strong. General findings and caveats noted by the study authors: While some public TCRs were present in many individuals, most TCR sequences turned up only very rarely across donors. A later genetic analysis reported fewer N-insertions in productive TCRs among donors in an Asian-associated ancestry cluster than the approximately 670-donor mean. In a later analysis, several top co-occurrence clusters were reported to appear linked to parvovirus B19, influenza, CMV and Epstein-Barr virus. The earlier analysis of approximately 540 of the donors excluded 15 to 20 rarely observed V segments, including chromosome 9 orphons, because counts were too low. V-gene and J-gene trimming of TCR beta chains was associated with a missense DCLRE1C variant in a later genetic analysis, and the association was replicated in an independent cohort. In a later analysis, the rate of TCR association differed among HLA loci, with DRB1 alleles having the most associated TCRs and HLA-C alleles having the fewest. A further reported finding was that TCR beta sequences accurately predicted the HLA-A and HLA-B alleles for most subjects in the first cohort. In a later analysis, HLA-associated TCR beta chains were found to be more clonally expanded and to have lower generation probabilities than equally common non-associated chains. The classifier was reported to diagnose cytomegalovirus status with high specificity and sensitivity in both the original cohort and the validation cohort. A cluster of highly shared sequence variants was judged likely to be a technical artifact of the sequencing pipeline. The study gave a list of 150 to 200 TCR beta chains associated with cytomegalovirus. When HLA alleles, especially DR and DQ, strongly co-occurred, attributing TCR associations to individual alleles was difficult. CMV serostatus was the only immune exposure information available for the cohort. In an earlier analysis of about 550 of the donors, most TCR beta V segments were observed in productive rearrangements about 90% or about 30% of the time, broadly matching IMGT annotations. It was suggested by the authors that the approach could potentially be generalized to other disease states and immunological phenotypes. Because the 87-base-pair reads could not distinguish some IMGT-functional V segments, including TRBV6-2 and TRBV6-3, those segments were excluded. A later analysis found that most CMV-associated TCR beta chains appeared HLA-restricted, with HLA associations seemingly driven largely by CMV exposure. The presence/absence analyses assumed that sequencing depth was roughly uniform across donors, and that assumption may not be true. A later analysis associated around 16,000 TCR beta sequences with specific HLA alleles at a false discovery rate of 0.05. Linkage disequilibrium might explain the correlated functional status among segregating V segments, but an unknown experimental factor could not be ruled out. Because HLA typing was missing for some donors at each locus, association tests included only the typed subset. In this cohort, only TCR beta chains were sequenced, and detectable features were limited by the absence of alpha or paired-chain data. In vitro tests confirmed that a few of the cytomegalovirus-associated TCR beta chains recognize cytomegalovirus antigens.

The receptor library was made with the immunoSEQ multiplex PCR assay. The multiplex PCR relied on a mix of 60 forward primers for TCR Vbeta segments and 13 reverse primers for TCR Jbeta segments. The CDR3 region of rearranged TCR beta genes was amplified from genomic DNA with a multiplex PCR assay. The amplified TCR beta libraries were sequenced on the Illumina HiSeq System as 87-base-pair reads. Processing in the source paper ran as follows. A later analysis tallied 75 million to 95 million unique TCR beta chains across the 666 repertoires, and about 10 million of those chains were shared by two or more donors. To remove PCR and sequencing errors, raw reads were error-corrected and collapsed into unique sequences using a nearest-neighbor algorithm that merged closely related sequences. CDR3 sequences were aligned to IMGT reference sequences to assign V, D and J gene segments. For a sequence to be retained, a match of at least six nucleotides to both a V gene segment and a J gene segment was required. A rearrangement counted as productive if the CDR3 had no stop codons and remained in frame with V and J, and every other rearrangement counted as non-productive. Following IMGT convention, CDR3 was defined as the stretch from the second conserved V-encoded cysteine to the conserved J-encoded phenylalanine. The earlier analysis of fewer than 700 of the donors excluded sequences that lacked an unambiguous match to a single V gene segment. An earlier analysis of 587 of the donors called V segments functional above 56.7% productive rearrangements and segregating when the between-donor standard deviation exceeded 5%. To diagnose cytomegalovirus status from the catalog of TCR beta chain sequences, a statistical classification framework was built. In a later analysis, V and J genes were assigned by comparing TCR nucleotide sequences against IMGT/GENE-DB human TR gene sequences. In a later analysis, CDR3 sequences and most-parsimonious VDJ recombination scenarios were assigned using the TCRdist pipeline. In a later analysis, each TCR beta chain was defined by its CDR3 amino acid sequence together with its V-gene family, and reads lacking a unique V-gene family were excluded. To address suspected cross-contamination and a sequencing artifact, a later analysis removed under 600 highly shared, low-generation-probability nucleotide sequences. In a later analysis, a clonal expansion index for each public chain was calculated from normalized within-repertoire ranks of inferred template counts. In a later analysis, generation probabilities were computed with a VDJ recombination model fitted to out-of-frame rearrangements, and the resulting probabilities were checked against IGoR. A later analysis scored TCR-TCR, TCR-HLA and TCR-CMV co-occurrence with hypergeometric tests, applying a repertoire-size bias correction to TCR pairs. False discovery rates were estimated in a later analysis by permuting HLA or CMV assignments 20 times. In a later analysis, co-occurring TCRs were grouped using DBSCAN, with TCRdist sequence similarity added in when clustering inside HLA-allele-positive subsets. Repertoires with fewer than 30,000 or more than 120,000 public chains were left out of co-occurrence clustering, as were about 5 repertoires with anomalous nucleotide sharing. The source is immuneACCESS, and TCRdb retained only in-frame sequences with V and J called. Part of the clones is not carried over; for the studies checked, unresolved V genes explain less than half of this, and the remainder is unexplained. V, J and clone size reflect that table, while D and trimming were determined from the DNA. The sample table records 150,000 to 200,000 clones; around four fifths of these occur just once. The biggest ten clones account for approximately 1.3% of the sample.

The CDR3, from cysteine to phenylalanine, totals 16 residues. Only the CDR3 portion is preserved as DNA: 48 bases, with reading frame beginning at the first base. Deletion took 0 bases off V and 2 bases off J, with a span of 8 bases between the germline ends. As encoded in the germline V gene, CDR1 is LGHNA while CDR2 is YSLEER. Only a few counts were recorded for this clone. The antigen it binds to is not known. The sample holds no much larger clone one base away, and base qualities are not on file. In total, 630 or so healthy bone marrow donors made up the cohort. At the time of sampling, all cohort members were nominally healthy, though unrecorded immune exposures were likely present. The donor tested CMV seronegative, placing the donor among the 300 to 450 seronegative members of the cohort. A peripheral blood sample was collected from each donor, and TCR beta sequencing was performed on peripheral blood mononuclear cells. Genomic DNA extraction from the blood cell samples was performed with the Qiagen DNeasy Blood Extraction Kit.

The chain was built from TRBV4-3 and TRBJ2-6, with TRBD1 as a weak D call on 6 bases. The TCR sequence derives from a boy younger than 10 in good health and CMV-seronegative. Input material: PBMCs. The CDR3 region has the sequence CASSQDSGAGANVLTF. The sequenced DNA is TGCGCCAGCAGCCAAGACTCAGGGGCTGGGGCCAACGTCCTGACTTTC.